This TCR beta chain was documented in a study of shared clonotypes between healthy human individuals. Study as a whole: The study used three CD4 naive, three CD4 memory, two CD8 naive and one CD8 memory plate per donor.

This table comes from immunoSEQ multiplex PCR, and its TCRdb copy is limited to in-frame clones, with some not included. The sample lists 2.3 million or so clones, 85% to 95% occurring once. Germline values: CDR1 SGDLS, CDR2 YYNGEE. CDR3 length: 13 amino acids. V dropped 3 bases and J dropped 9 bases, with 16 bases sitting between them. Specimen: naive CD4+ T cells from PBMCs. The subset was: CD45RA+ positively selected. The chain employs TRBV9 and TRBJ2-7; D is perhaps TRBD2 (6 bases). This receptor was identified in a young man in good health. Some clones in this sample may be carry-over from other donors' samples. Here the CDR3 reads CASSDGAGLGQYF. For the CDR3, the DNA is TGTGCCAGCAGCGACGGGGCGGGACTTGGGCAGTACTTC.